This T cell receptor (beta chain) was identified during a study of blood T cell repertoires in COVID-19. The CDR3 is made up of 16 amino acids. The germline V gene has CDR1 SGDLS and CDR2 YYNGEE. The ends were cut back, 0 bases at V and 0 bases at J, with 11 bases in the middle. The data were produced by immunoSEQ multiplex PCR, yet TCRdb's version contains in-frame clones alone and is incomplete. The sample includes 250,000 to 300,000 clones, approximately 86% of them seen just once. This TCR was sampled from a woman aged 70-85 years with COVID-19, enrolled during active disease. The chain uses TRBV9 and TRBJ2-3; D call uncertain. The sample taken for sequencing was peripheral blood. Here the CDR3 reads CASSVGQDTSTDTQYF. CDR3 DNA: TGTGCCAGCAGCGTAGGGCAGGATACTAGCACAGATACGCAGTATTTT. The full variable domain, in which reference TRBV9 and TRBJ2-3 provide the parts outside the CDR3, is DSGVTQTPKHLITATGQRVTLRCSPRSGDLSVYWYQQSLDQGLQFLIQYYNGEERAKGNILERFSAQQFPDLHSELNLSSLELGDSALYFCASSVGQDTSTDTQYFGPGTRLTVL.